The T cell receptor (beta chain) described here comes from a study of T cell repertoires in cytomegalovirus infection. Overall study context: Peptides in the study included HLA-C-restricted and HLA-B-restricted CMV epitopes. TCR beta signatures that were public indicated CMV infection and matching HLA type. The study's findings and limits: The study found HLA-C-restricted CMV-specific TCR beta clonotypes dominating the ex vivo response. Cumulated frequencies of public TCR beta families served to identify carriers of CMV plus the relevant HLA.

CDR3 length equals 13 residues. Germline CDR1 reads SGHTA; CDR2 reads FQGTGA. V shed 3 bases and J shed 3 bases, with 3 bases lying between them. With regard to this clonotype: What it binds is unknown.

Using its own MiXCR run on the reads, TCRdb lists one record per CDR3 protein. This table has about 340,000 distinct CDR3 sequences, roughly 28% appearing once. The starting material was cultured PBMCs, obtained from culture after CMV antigen stimulation. This sequence originates from a human donor in good health (CMV status not recorded). Some clones in this sample may be carry-over from other donors' samples. The chain couples TRBV7-3 to TRBJ2-6; no reliable D call. The CDR3 bases are TGTGCCAGCAGCTTGGGTGGGGCCAACGTCCTGACTTTC. This translates into CASSLGGANVLTF.